This entry is about one T cell receptor beta chain. The antigen is undetermined. CDR3 size: 15 residues. V gave up 1 base and J gave up 9 bases, with 17 bases separating them. The germline gives CDR1 SGHAT, CDR2 FQNNGV. Some clones are missing from TCRdb's copy, which holds only in-frame ones; the method was immunoSEQ multiplex PCR. The data show 150,000 to 180,000 clones, around 87% seen once. This entry is derived from a study of T cell responses to AZD1222 COVID-19 vaccine. Points from the study as a whole: The CD4 TCRs associated with vaccination extended across spike and predominated at 160-218 and 743-854. Once two AZD1222 doses were given, Spike-specific TCR breadth and depth went up. Sampled repertoires all dated from after the peak T cell response.

The sample here was peripheral blood, taken 28 days after the second AZD1222 dose. The clonotype was recovered from an adult who received the AZD1222 COVID-19 vaccine. The chain combines TRBV11-2 with TRBJ2-3; TRBD1 might be the D (5 bases). The chain's CDR3 is CASSLGQTIVGTQYF. In DNA, the CDR3 is TGTGCCAGCAGCTTAGGACAGACCATTGTGGGCACGCAGTATTTT.